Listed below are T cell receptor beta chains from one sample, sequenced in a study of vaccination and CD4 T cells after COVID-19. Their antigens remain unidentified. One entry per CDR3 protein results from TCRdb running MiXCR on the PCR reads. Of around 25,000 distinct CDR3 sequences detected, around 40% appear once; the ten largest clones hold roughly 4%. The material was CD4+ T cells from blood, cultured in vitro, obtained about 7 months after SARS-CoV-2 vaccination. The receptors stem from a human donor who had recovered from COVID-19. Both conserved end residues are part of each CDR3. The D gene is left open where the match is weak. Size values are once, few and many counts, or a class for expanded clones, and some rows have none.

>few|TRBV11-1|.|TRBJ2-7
TGTGCCAGCAGCTTAGCGTCCGACGCTACCTACGAGCAGTACTTC
CASSLASDATYEQYF
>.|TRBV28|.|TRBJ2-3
TGTGCCAGCAGCCTACCTCCAGGGATTACAGATACGCAGTATTTT
CASSLPPGITDTQYF
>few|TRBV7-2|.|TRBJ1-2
TGTGCCAGCAGCTTAGCTAACTATGGCTACACCTTC
CASSLANYGYTF
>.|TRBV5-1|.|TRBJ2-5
TGCGCCAGCAGTGGAGGGGTTATGTTTGAGACCCAGTACTTC
CASSGGVMFETQYF
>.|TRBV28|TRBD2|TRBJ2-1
TGTGCCAGCAGTTCCATGAGCGGGGGATTTAATGAGCAGTTCTTC
CASSSMSGGFNEQFF
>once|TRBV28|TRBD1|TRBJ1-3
TGTGCCAGCAGTTTATTAGGGGGCTATAGCACCATATATTTT
CASSLLGGYSTIYF
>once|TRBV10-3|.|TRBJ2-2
TGTGCCATCAGTGAGGGGACCGGGGAGCTGTTTTTT
CAISEGTGELFF
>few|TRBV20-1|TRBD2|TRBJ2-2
TGCAGTGCTCCTGCCTATAGCGGGAGGACCGGGGAGCTGTTTTTT
CSAPAYSGRTGELFF
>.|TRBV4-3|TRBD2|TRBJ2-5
TGCGCCAGCAGCCAAGATCGGGGGGTTGGAGAGACCCAGTACTTC
CASSQDRGVGETQYF
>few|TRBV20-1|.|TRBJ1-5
TGCAGCGCTACCAGGGTTTCGAACAATCAGCCCCAGCATTTT
CSATRVSNNQPQHF
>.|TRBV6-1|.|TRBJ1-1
TGTGCCGGCGGAATTCAGAGCACTGAAGCTTTCTTT
CAGGIQSTEAFF
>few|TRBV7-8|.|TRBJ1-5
TGTGCCAGCAGCTTAGCGGTAAATAGCAATCAGCCCCAGCATTTT
CASSLAVNSNQPQHF
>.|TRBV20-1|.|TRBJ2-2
TGCAGTGCTAGGGATCGACTAGTCCCCGGGGAGCTGTTTTTT
CSARDRLVPGELFF
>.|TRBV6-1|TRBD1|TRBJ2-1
TGTGCCAGCAGTAACCAGGGGGCCTACAATGAGCAGTTCTTC
CASSNQGAYNEQFF
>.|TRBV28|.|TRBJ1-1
TGTGCCAGCAGGGGCTCGCTAGGAGTCACTGAAGCTTTCTTT
CASRGSLGVTEAFF
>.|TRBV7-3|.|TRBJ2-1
TGTGCCAGCAGCTTAAACATTTACAATGAGCAGTTCTTC
CASSLNIYNEQFF